This is a list of T cell receptor beta chains from one sample in a study of T cells in Graves' hyperthyroidism and ophthalmopathy. TCRdb re-called the multiplex PCR reads through MiXCR, storing one row per CDR3 protein. This repertoire shows around 690,000 distinct CDR3 sequences, about a fifth found once; its top ten account for around a third. Sequences were obtained from blood. These receptors all come from a man under 40 with Graves' ophthalmopathy. The CDR3 runs from the conserved cysteine through the conserved F or W. The D gene is left open where the match is weak. Not every row has a clone size; where given, it reads once, few, many or a size class.

V: TRBV10-3
size: .
D: .
J: TRBJ2-1
CDR3: CAISDFPSEFSYNEQFF
DNA: TGTGCCATCAGTGATTTCCCCTCGGAGTTCTCCTACAATGAGCAGTTCTTC

V: TRBV6-1
size: .
D: .
J: TRBJ2-7
CDR3: CASSPRSRGEQYF
DNA: TGTGCCAGCAGCCCCAGGTCCAGGGGCGAGCAGTACTTC

V: TRBV4-3
size: .
D: TRBD2
J: TRBJ2-7
CDR3: CASSPTLIAGGFYEQYF
DNA: TGCGCCAGCAGCCCTACACTAATAGCGGGAGGATTCTACGAGCAGTACTTC

V: TRBV10-3
size: few
D: TRBD1
J: TRBJ1-1
CDR3: CATQGTGEIGEAFF
DNA: TGTGCCACCCAGGGGACAGGGGAGATCGGTGAAGCTTTCTTT

V: TRBV3-1
size: many
D: .
J: TRBJ1-4
CDR3: CASSQVAGEKLFF
DNA: TGTGCCAGCAGCCAGGTGGCGGGAGAAAAACTGTTTTTT

V: TRBV20-1
size: .
D: .
J: TRBJ1-1
CDR3: CSARVKRGTEAFF
DNA: TGCAGTGCTAGAGTCAAGAGGGGCACTGAAGCTTTCTTT

V: TRBV24-1
size: few
D: TRBD1
J: TRBJ2-2
CDR3: CATSDSPTTGGSEKLFF
DNA: TGTGCCACCAGTGATTCCCCTACGACAGGGGGAAGTGAGAAGCTGTTTTTT

V: TRBV11-3
size: few
D: .
J: TRBJ2-7
CDR3: CASSPSPGGEQYF
DNA: TGTGCCAGCAGCCCATCCCCGGGCGGCGAGCAGTACTTC

V: TRBV6-1
size: .
D: TRBD2
J: TRBJ2-3
CDR3: CASSNGWTSGRPASTDTQYF
DNA: TGTGCCAGCAGTAACGGCTGGACTAGCGGGAGGCCGGCTAGCACAGATACGCAGTATTTT

V: TRBV3-1
size: few
D: TRBD1
J: TRBJ2-7
CDR3: CASSQPGQIPSYEQYF
DNA: TGTGCTAGCAGCCAACCGGGACAGATACCTTCCTACGAGCAGTACTTC

V: TRBV27
size: few
D: .
J: TRBJ2-1
CDR3: CASMSSPHEQFF
DNA: TGTGCCAGCATGAGCAGTCCCCATGAGCAGTTCTTC

V: TRBV19
size: few
D: .
J: TRBJ1-1
CDR3: CASSMGQANTEAFF
DNA: TGTGCCAGTAGTATGGGGCAGGCGAACACTGAAGCTTTCTTT

V: TRBV3-1
size: .
D: .
J: TRBJ2-2
CDR3: CASSQFIPGELFF
DNA: TGTGCCAGCAGCCAATTCATCCCCGGGGAGCTGTTTTTT

V: TRBV20-1
size: .
D: .
J: TRBJ1-1
CDR3: CSARDPEYAVNTEAFF
DNA: TGCAGTGCTAGAGATCCCGAGTACGCAGTTAACACTGAAGCTTTCTTT

V: TRBV28
size: .
D: .
J: TRBJ2-7
CDR3: CAGSLLSEEQYF
DNA: TGTGCCGGCAGCCTTCTTTCCGAAGAGCAGTACTTC

V: TRBV4-1
size: once
D: TRBD2
J: TRBJ2-7
CDR3: CASSQDILAGVYEQYF
DNA: TGCGCCAGCAGCCAAGATATACTAGCGGGAGTTTACGAGCAGTACTTC

V: TRBV4-1
size: many
D: TRBD2
J: TRBJ2-1
CDR3: CASSHGGTSGGNEQFF
DNA: TGCGCCAGCAGCCACGGCGGGACTAGCGGGGGGAATGAGCAGTTCTTC

V: TRBV20-1
size: .
D: TRBD2
J: TRBJ2-5
CDR3: CSAFRLAAQETQYF
DNA: TGCAGTGCTTTTCGACTAGCGGCCCAAGAGACCCAGTACTTC

V: TRBV30
size: few
D: TRBD2
J: TRBJ2-3
CDR3: CAWSGAGGRADTQYF
DNA: TGTGCCTGGAGTGGAGCGGGAGGGCGGGCAGATACGCAGTATTTT

V: TRBV18
size: few
D: TRBD2
J: TRBJ2-1
CDR3: CASSPGRYEQFF
DNA: TGTGCCAGCTCACCCGGGAGGTATGAGCAGTTCTTC

V: TRBV7-8
size: many
D: .
J: TRBJ1-5
CDR3: CASSLNRDRTQPQHF
DNA: TGTGCCAGCAGCTTAAACCGGGATCGGACCCAGCCCCAGCATTTT

V: TRBV5-1
size: many
D: TRBD1
J: TRBJ2-2
CDR3: CASSVDRLNTGELFF
DNA: TGCGCCAGCAGCGTGGACAGGCTGAACACCGGGGAGCTGTTTTTT

V: TRBV7-2
size: few
D: TRBD2
J: TRBJ2-1
CDR3: CASSYSSGRTSEQFF
DNA: TGTGCCAGCAGCTACTCTAGCGGGAGGACTAGTGAGCAGTTCTTC

V: TRBV3-1
size: many
D: .
J: TRBJ2-3
CDR3: CASSESGTRQDTQYF
DNA: TGTGCCAGCAGCGAGTCCGGGACTCGCCAAGATACGCAGTATTTT

V: TRBV5-4
size: .
D: TRBD1
J: TRBJ2-7
CDR3: CASDAGTGMGEQYF
DNA: TGTGCCAGCGATGCCGGGACAGGCATGGGCGAGCAGTACTTC

V: TRBV11-2
size: .
D: .
J: TRBJ2-5
CDR3: CASSLRGQGVEETQYF
DNA: TGTGCCAGCAGCTTACGGGGGCAGGGGGTTGAAGAGACCCAGTACTTC

V: TRBV14
size: .
D: TRBD1
J: TRBJ2-4
CDR3: CASSYSRGQGAGNIQYF
DNA: TGTGCCAGCAGTTACTCGAGGGGTCAGGGGGCTGGAAACATTCAGTACTTC

V: TRBV9
size: .
D: TRBD1
J: TRBJ2-1
CDR3: CASSAATGGPYNEQFF
DNA: TGTGCCAGCAGCGCAGCAACAGGGGGTCCTTACAATGAGCAGTTCTTC

V: TRBV30
size: many
D: .
J: TRBJ2-3
CDR3: CAWSWGGTDTQYF
DNA: TGTGCCTGGAGTTGGGGAGGCACAGATACGCAGTATTTT

V: TRBV6-5
size: few
D: TRBD2
J: TRBJ2-7
CDR3: CASSYRASGDYEQYF
DNA: TGTGCCAGCAGTTACCGTGCTAGCGGGGATTACGAGCAGTACTTC

V: TRBV6-2/TRBV6-3
size: few
D: .
J: TRBJ2-7
CDR3: CATRGGSYEQYF
DNA: TGTGCCACCCGGGGAGGATCCTACGAGCAGTACTTC

V: TRBV19
size: .
D: .
J: TRBJ2-7
CDR3: CASRSGNSYEQYF
DNA: TGTGCCAGTAGGTCAGGGAACTCCTACGAGCAGTACTTC

V: TRBV24-1
size: .
D: TRBD1
J: TRBJ1-1
CDR3: CATTGTGDTEAFF
DNA: TGTGCCACAACCGGGACAGGGGACACTGAAGCTTTCTTT

V: TRBV4-1
size: few
D: .
J: TRBJ1-6
CDR3: CASSQTQGDNSPLHF
DNA: TGCGCCAGCAGCCAAACCCAAGGAGATAATTCACCCCTCCACTTT

V: TRBV28
size: many
D: .
J: TRBJ1-2
CDR3: CASSLPLDGYTF
DNA: TGTGCCAGCAGTTTACCCTTAGATGGCTACACCTTC

V: TRBV5-1
size: many
D: .
J: TRBJ2-7
CDR3: CASSTVTGYEQYF
DNA: TGCGCCAGCAGTACGGTGACAGGCTACGAGCAGTACTTC

V: TRBV5-1
size: many
D: .
J: TRBJ2-7
CDR3: CATPRQAGETYEQYF
DNA: TGCGCCACCCCCCGGCAGGCAGGGGAAACCTACGAGCAGTACTTC

V: TRBV6-1
size: .
D: TRBD1
J: TRBJ2-7
CDR3: CASTTDRGNYEQYF
DNA: TGTGCCAGCACTACTGACAGGGGAAACTACGAGCAGTACTTC

V: TRBV6-2/TRBV6-3
size: .
D: TRBD2
J: TRBJ2-7
CDR3: CASRPIAGASYEQYF
DNA: TGTGCCAGCAGGCCCATAGCGGGGGCCTCCTACGAGCAGTACTTC

V: TRBV7-2
size: .
D: TRBD1
J: TRBJ1-1
CDR3: CASSSLRDRGKKAFF
DNA: TGTGCCAGCAGCTCTTTACGGGACAGGGGGAAGAAAGCTTTCTTT

V: TRBV5-1
size: few
D: TRBD2
J: TRBJ2-3
CDR3: CASSETSGTTDTQYF
DNA: TGCGCCAGCAGCGAGACTAGCGGGACGACAGATACGCAGTATTTT

V: TRBV6-1
size: .
D: .
J: TRBJ2-2
CDR3: CTTCRRGTGELFF
DNA: TGTACCACGTGCAGAAGGGGAACCGGGGAGCTGTTTTTT

V: TRBV11-2
size: many
D: .
J: TRBJ1-1
CDR3: CASSLGSGWNTEAFF
DNA: TGTGCCAGCAGCTTAGGATCGGGGTGGAACACTGAAGCTTTCTTT

V: TRBV5-1
size: .
D: .
J: TRBJ2-3
CDR3: CASSLTGGRDTDTQYF
DNA: TGCGCCAGCAGCTTAACTGGGGGGAGAGATACAGATACGCAGTATTTT

V: TRBV6-2/TRBV6-3
size: .
D: .
J: TRBJ1-5
CDR3: CASTAYSNQPQHF
DNA: TGTGCCAGCACCGCTTATAGCAATCAGCCCCAGCATTTT